A single T cell receptor (beta chain) is shown here with its context. Via MiXCR, TCRdb re-called the 5' RACE reads, giving one row per CDR3 protein. The sample lists approximately 490,000 distinct CDR3 sequences, about a fifth seen once, with 0.45% to 0.5% in the top ten. The data originate from a study of identical twins. The same specimen was also included in a second study, on yellow fever vaccine responses in identical twins.

Sequenced: CD4+ T cells sorted from blood. The source is a woman under 30 in good health.

The CDR3 loop reads CASTRTSGQETQYF. The CDR3 coding sequence is TGTGCCAGCACCAGGACTAGCGGTCAAGAGACCCAGTACTTC. The chain has TRBV2 and TRBJ2-5, with 10 positions matching TRBD2. The CDR3 extends over 14 amino acids. Per germline, CDR1 SNHLY and CDR2 FYNNEI. J lost 2 bases, V lost 7 bases, and 4 bases had no gene match.